Below, 18 T cell receptor beta chains from the same sample are listed, as sequenced in a study of PD-1 blockade in mismatch repair-deficient tumors. TCRdb keeps only in-frame clones here, not all; method: immunoSEQ multiplex PCR. The table lists more than 85,000 clones, approximately 80% of them singletons. The sequencing here drew on peripheral blood, taken roughly 35 weeks after starting pembrolizumab. Source of these receptors: an adult with mismatch repair-deficient cancer.

This clone was recorded at least ten times. The rearrangement links TRBV27 to TRBJ1-2; D is possibly TRBD1 (5 bases). The germline V gene has CDR1 MNHEY and CDR2 SMNVEV (reference sequence). The CDR3 is made up of 12 amino acids. V lost 7 bases to trimming and J lost 10 bases, with 16 bases between them. CDR3 loop: CASKGQGGDYTF. CDR3 DNA: TGTGCCAGCAAGGGGCAGGGTGGAGACTACACCTTC.

V is TRBV19 and J is TRBJ2-1; 9 nucleotides line up with TRBD2. The CDR3 totals 15 residues. Trimming removed 3 bases from V and 8 bases from J; junction bases left unmatched: 8. The germline CDR1 and CDR2 sequences are LNHDA and SQIVND (reference sequence). The CDR3 DNA follows: TGTGCCAGTAGTATCCAGCGGGAGGTACGTCATGAGCAGTTCTTC. It codes for CASSIQREVRHEQFF. The full variable domain, its missing parts supplied by reference TRBV19 and TRBJ2-1, is DGGITQSPKYLFRKEGQNVTLSCEQNLNHDAMYWYRQDPGQGLRLIYYSQIVNDFQKGDIAEGYSVSREKKESFPLTVTSAQKNPTAFYLCASSIQREVRHEQFFGPGTRLTVL.

There are a few counts of this clone. This chain connects TRBV27 to TRBJ2-1; D tentatively fits TRBD1 or TRBD2 (5 bases each). Trimming pared 10 bases from V and 5 bases from J, leaving 18 bases between. CDR1 and CDR2 (germline): MNHEY, SMNVEV (reference sequence). The CDR3 has 14 amino acids. The CDR3 coding sequence is TGTGCCAAATGGGGGAGTACAAGGGACAATGAGCAGTTCTTC. Its protein is CAKWGSTRDNEQFF.

This clone appeared a single time. This CDR3 reads CASSLRQGAPNYGYTF. The CDR3 nucleotides are TGTGCCAGCAGTTTAAGACAGGGGGCACCCAACTATGGCTACACCTTC. V gene TRBV28 combines with J gene TRBJ1-2; 10 bases map to TRBD1. V trimming: 2 bases; J trimming: 2 bases; junction bases outside the gene matches: 5. CDR1 and CDR2 from the germline V gene are MDHEN and SYDVKM. The CDR3 loop spans 16 amino acids.

The gene calls are TRBV19 and TRBJ1-5, with 9 bases identical to TRBD1. Trimming at V came to 3 bases and at J to 0 bases, leaving 15 bases not matched to a gene. Germline CDR1 and CDR2: LNHDA and SQIVND (reference sequence). CDR3 length: 20 residues. In nucleotides, the CDR3 is TGTGCCAGTAGTATTATCGAAAGGAGAGGGACAGGGTTTAGCAATCAGCCCCAGCATTTT. Its translation is CASSIIERRGTGFSNQPQHF.

This clone was seen a single time. The chain couples TRBV7-2 to TRBJ2-7; D not certain. This CDR3 spans 13 amino acids. Germline loops: CDR1 SGHTA, CDR2 FQGNSA. V dropped 8 bases and J dropped 0 bases, with 11 bases sitting between them. The DNA of the CDR3 is TGTGCCAGCGGGCGGAGATTCTCCTACGAGCAGTACTTC. Translating it yields CASGRRFSYEQYF.

The chain links TRBV10-2 to TRBJ1-2; no definite D call. V lost 4 bases and J 8 bases, leaving 23 bases between the germline ends. Germline CDR1 and CDR2: WSHSY and SAAADI. The CDR3 totals 16 residues. CDR3 nucleotide sequence: TGCGCCAGCAGTGGGCTCGGGATTTCGGGTCTACAGGGCTACACCTTC. This translates into CASSGLGISGLQGYTF.

The chain couples TRBV27 to TRBJ1-1; D perhaps matches TRBD1 (5 bases). This CDR3 is built from 12 residues. The germline V and J ends were trimmed by 2 bases and 7 bases, with 8 bases remaining between them. The germline V gene has CDR1 MNHEY and CDR2 SMNVEV (reference sequence). The CDR3 here is CASSLEGREAFF. The CDR3 region has the DNA TGTGCCAGCAGTTTAGAGGGGCGTGAAGCTTTCTTT.

In nucleotides, the CDR3 is TGTGCCAGCAGTCCTCGGGGGGAGAGCACAGATACGCAGTATTTT. It specifies CASSPRGESTDTQYF. The chain couples TRBV7-6 to TRBJ2-3; 7 bases match TRBD2. Germline V CDR1 and CDR2: SGHVS, FNYEAQ. After removal of 6 bases from V and 0 bases from J, the junction contained 6 bases not matched to a gene. The CDR3 contains 15 residues.

In this sample, this clone turned up once. The chain links TRBV11-2 to TRBJ2-7; 7 bases map to TRBD2. Trimming cost V 3 bases and J 5 bases; bases outside gene matches: 7. Germline V gene data show CDR1 as SGHAT and CDR2 as FQNNGV. This CDR3 is built from 14 residues. This chain's CDR3 is CASSFTAGTHEQYF. In DNA, the CDR3 is TGTGCCAGCAGCTTTACAGCGGGAACCCACGAGCAGTACTTC.

This clone turned up a few times. V usage is TRBV7-2 and J usage is TRBJ2-1, with 9 nucleotides matching TRBD1. Trimming cost V 4 bases and J 3 bases; bases outside gene matches: 4. The germline CDR1 and CDR2 sequences are SGHTA and FQGNSA. The CDR3 totals 15 residues. The CDR3 bases are TGTGCCAGCAGCTCCGGGACAGGGAGCTACAATGAGCAGTTCTTC. Translating it yields CASSSGTGSYNEQFF.

The chain is built from TRBV7-9 and TRBJ2-1; D gene uncertain. Per the germline V gene, CDR1 is SEHNR and CDR2 is FQNEAQ (reference sequence). CDR3 size: 17 residues. Trimming removed 4 bases from V and 7 bases from J, with 23 bases in between. The CDR3 region is CASSSSTGRALVNEQFF. CDR3 sequence (DNA): TGTGCCAGCAGCTCCTCCACGGGCCGCGCACTTGTTAATGAGCAGTTCTTC.

J is TRBJ2-7 and V is TRBV29-1; 9 bases match TRBD2. The V gene's germline CDR1 is SQVTM and CDR2 ANQGSEA. This CDR3 spans 14 amino acids. J was trimmed by 2 bases and V by 2 bases; bases with no gene match: 4. The CDR3 DNA sequence: TGCAGCGTTGAATGGCGGGAGGGCCCCTACGAGCAGTACTTC. Its translation: CSVEWREGPYEQYF.

The chain is built from TRBV5-1 and TRBJ2-1; no firm D call. The CDR3 loop spans 16 amino acids. The V gene lost 0 bases and the J gene lost 0 bases, with 10 bases spanning the gap. CDR1 is SGHRS and CDR2 is YFSETQ in the germline V gene. The CDR3 DNA reads TGCGCCAGCAGCTTGGTTTCGCGGAGCTCCTACAATGAGCAGTTCTTC. Residues: CASSLVSRSSYNEQFF.

The rearrangement uses TRBV29-1 and TRBJ1-3; D remains unclear. With 6 bases removed from V and 0 bases from J, the gap between germline ends came to 12 bases. Germline CDR1 and CDR2: SQVTM and ANQGSEA. This CDR3 contains 14 residues. The CDR3 protein is CSVWTPLSGNTIYF. The CDR3 region has the DNA TGCAGCGTGTGGACCCCCCTCTCTGGAAACACCATATATTTT.

This chain joins TRBV18 and TRBJ2-4; a weak D match, TRBD1 (5 bases). This CDR3 region has 16 residues. Trimming stripped 1 base from V and 0 bases from J, with 10 bases between. CDR1 is KGHSH and CDR2 is LQKENI in the germline V gene. DNA for the CDR3: TGTGCCAGCTCACCACAGGGGTTGGTAGCCAAAAACATTCAGTACTTC. It translates to CASSPQGLVAKNIQYF.

The sample holds a few counts of this clone. The rearrangement uses TRBV6-9 and TRBJ2-1; 14 nucleotides agree with TRBD2. Trimming cost V 5 bases and J 7 bases; bases outside gene matches: 7. The CDR3 is 16 amino acids. Germline V gene data show CDR1 as MNHGY and CDR2 as SVAAGI. The CDR3 is CASSVPGTSGSNEQFF. The CDR3 region has the DNA TGTGCCAGCAGTGTTCCCGGGACTAGCGGGAGTAATGAGCAGTTCTTC.

The count of this clone is one. The V gene is TRBV5-6, the J gene TRBJ1-1, with D tentatively TRBD1 (6 bases). The V end lost 4 bases, the J end lost 1 base, and 14 bases lay between the germline ends. Germline values: CDR1 SGHDT, CDR2 YYEEEE. CDR3 size: 15 residues. Here the CDR3 reads CASSLTDRRNTEAFF. CDR3 coding DNA: TGTGCCAGCAGCCTTACTGACAGGCGGAACACTGAAGCTTTCTTT. The whole variable domain, remainder taken from reference TRBV5-6 and TRBJ1-1, is DAGVTQSPTHLIKTRGQQVTLRCSPKSGHDTVSWYQQALGQGPQFIFQYYEEEERQRGNFPDRFSGHQFPNYSSELNVNALLLGDSALYLCASSLTDRRNTEAFFGQGTRLTVV.